The rows below give T cell receptor beta chains drawn from one sample of a study of cytomegalovirus exposure and HLA in healthy donors. TCRdb's table, derived via immunoSEQ multiplex PCR, lists solely in-frame clones and lacks some. The table lists approximately 170,000 clones, approximately 82% of them singletons. Sequencing was done on a sample of PBMCs. Receptors originate from a male donor in good health and CMV-seronegative. Each CDR3 is given with its conserved first and last residue. The D gene is left open where the match is weak.

cdr3_nt	cdr3_aa	d_call	v_call	j_call
TGTGCCAGCAGCTTGGTAGCGGGAGACTACGAGCAGTACTTC	CASSLVAGDYEQYF	TRBD2	TRBV11-2	TRBJ2-7
TGTGCCAGCAGCCCCCGACTCCTTACCGACAATGAGCAGTTCTTC	CASSPRLLTDNEQFF	.	TRBV5-4	TRBJ2-1
TGTGCCAGCAGCGGGACAGGGGGGAATGGCTACACCTTC	CASSGTGGNGYTF	TRBD1	TRBV7-9	TRBJ1-2
TGTGCCAGCAGTGCCCCTAGCGGGACGGCGGAGACCCAGTACTTC	CASSAPSGTAETQYF	TRBD2	TRBV6-1	TRBJ2-5
TGTGCCAGCGGTAGCGGGGCCGTCACCGGGGAGCTGTTTTTT	CASGSGAVTGELFF	TRBD2	TRBV2	TRBJ2-2
TGTGCCAGCAGCTGGGGCGGCGGGGATCCCTACAATGAGCAGTTCTTC	CASSWGGGDPYNEQFF	.	TRBV5-4	TRBJ2-1
TGTGCCAGCAGCCCCCCGGGAACCCTAGAAAAACTGTTTTTT	CASSPPGTLEKLFF	.	TRBV7-9	TRBJ1-4
TGTGCCAGCATCTCAACGCGGGGCACTGAAGCTTTCTTT	CASISTRGTEAFF	.	TRBV5-5	TRBJ1-1
TGCAGCGTTGAAGGGCGGATGAACACTGAAGCTTTCTTT	CSVEGRMNTEAFF	.	TRBV29-1	TRBJ1-1
TGCGCCAGCAGCCAAGAGTCAGTTCCTGGAAACACCATATATTTT	CASSQESVPGNTIYF	.	TRBV4-3	TRBJ1-3
TGTGCCAGCAGTGAAACAGGACTAGCGGAAGAGACCCAGTACTTC	CASSETGLAEETQYF	TRBD2	TRBV25-1	TRBJ2-5